One sample yielded the 18 T cell receptor beta chains listed below, sequenced in a study of cytomegalovirus exposure and HLA in healthy donors. The PCR had 60 Vbeta and 13 Jbeta primers. Libraries were prepared by immunoSEQ multiplex PCR; TCRdb keeps only in-frame clonotypes and omits some of them. Here the sample spans more than 150,000 clones, 75% to 90% being singletons. Sequences were obtained from PBMCs. The source of these receptors is a woman between 18 and 30 years old in good health and CMV-seronegative.

V and J are TRBV23-1 and TRBJ2-2; 7 bases are a match to TRBD2. TRBV23-1 is labeled an ORF, and its function is uncertain. This CDR3 is built from 15 residues. V shed 7 bases and J 0 bases; nucleotides not matched to a gene: 5. DNA for the CDR3: TGCGCCAGCACCCCGGGGGGACCGAACACCGGGGAGCTGTTTTTT. This encodes CASTPGGPNTGELFF.

J is TRBJ1-1 and V is TRBV5-6, with D perhaps TRBD1 (5 bases). Germline CDR1 is SGHDT and CDR2 is YYEEEE. This CDR3 comprises 15 residues. V was pared by 4 bases and J by 1 base, with 14 bases between. CDR3 sequence reads: CASSPRTIGNTEAFF. CDR3 DNA: TGTGCCAGCAGCCCCCGGACAATTGGGAACACTGAAGCTTTCTTT.

V usage is TRBV7-9 and J usage is TRBJ1-2, with unresolved D. CDR1 is SEHNR, CDR2 FQNEAQ, per germline (reference sequence). V lost 5 bases and J 7 bases, leaving 8 bases between the germline ends. The CDR3 is 11 amino acids. The CDR3 nucleotides are TGTGCCAGCAGCCCAGGTATTGGCTACACCTTC. Translation gives CASSPGIGYTF.

The J gene is TRBJ1-5, the V gene TRBV5-5, with 12 bases aligning to TRBD1. Germline CDR1 is SGHKS and CDR2 is YYEKEE (reference sequence). This CDR3 contains 19 residues. J was trimmed by 0 bases and V by 3 bases; bases with no gene match: 10. Written as DNA, the CDR3 is TGTGCCAGCAGCTCATTCGGGACAGGGGGCCGGTATAGCAATCAGCCCCAGCATTTT. Translating it yields CASSSFGTGGRYSNQPQHF.

The CDR3 is CASSFHPGEQYF. CDR3 coding DNA: TGTGCCAGCAGCTTCCACCCCGGCGAGCAGTACTTC. V and J are TRBV7-8 and TRBJ2-7, with D unresolved. This CDR3 comprises 12 residues. Deletions cut 3 bases from V and 6 bases from J, with 9 bases between. Germline V CDR1 and CDR2: SGHVS, FQNEAQ.

This chain links TRBV7-9 with TRBJ1-1; no clear D gene. Between the trimmed V and J ends, which lost 8 bases and 4 bases, there was a span of 11 bases. The germline V gene has CDR1 SEHNR and CDR2 FQNEAQ (reference sequence). This CDR3 contains 12 residues. CDR3 amino acids: CASCGEITEAFF. CDR3 nucleotide sequence: TGTGCCAGCTGCGGGGAGATCACTGAAGCTTTCTTT.

The chain has TRBV28 and TRBJ2-7, with D maybe TRBD1 (5 bases). The CDR3 runs to 15 residues. V was trimmed by 6 bases and J by 2 bases, leaving 17 bases between them. The germline V gene encodes CDR1 MDHEN and CDR2 SYDVKM. This CDR3 reads CASSPIMTVTYEQYF. The CDR3 DNA is TGTGCCAGCAGCCCGATCATGACAGTCACCTACGAGCAGTACTTC.

This chain uses TRBV10-2 with TRBJ1-1; possible D gene TRBD1, 6 bases. Germline CDR1 and CDR2: WSHSY and SAAADI. The CDR3 runs 12 residues. V dropped 5 bases and J dropped 5 bases, with 9 bases sitting between them. CDR3 nucleotides: TGCGCCAGCAGTATCGGACAGACTGAAGCTTTCTTT. The encoded protein is CASSIGQTEAFF.

The rearrangement links TRBV14 to TRBJ1-6; no firm D call. This CDR3 contains 17 residues. Trimming shortened V by 2 bases and J by 0 bases, and 11 bases separated the two germline ends. In germline, CDR1 is SGHDN, CDR2 FVKESK. CDR3 DNA sequence: TGTGCCAGCAGCCAATCTTCCTCGAGCTCCTATAATTCACCCCTCCACTTT. It translates to CASSQSSSSSYNSPLHF.

V and J are TRBV4-1 and TRBJ2-7, with 11 bases that match TRBD1. Germline-derived CDR1 and CDR2 are MGHRA and YSYEKL. The CDR3 runs 17 residues. Trimming at V came to 0 bases and at J to 2 bases, leaving 6 bases not matched to a gene. The CDR3 region is CASSQDGTGGPAYEQYF. DNA of the CDR3: TGCGCCAGCAGCCAAGATGGGACAGGGGGGCCCGCCTACGAGCAGTACTTC.

The chain carries TRBV10-3 and TRBJ2-7, with a tentative D call TRBD1 (6 bases). Trimming pared 4 bases from V and 6 bases from J, leaving 10 bases between. Germline V gene lookup returns CDR1 ENHRY and CDR2 SYGVKD. This CDR3 comprises 12 residues. The CDR3 region has the DNA TGTGCCATCAGTGGGACAGTCTCCGAGCAGTACTTC. Its protein product is CAISGTVSEQYF.

The chain links TRBV27 to TRBJ2-1; TRBD1 aligns across 10 bases. The ends lost 4 bases at V and 5 bases at J; junction bases unmatched: 11. CDR1 and CDR2 (germline): MNHEY, SMNVEV (reference sequence). CDR3 length: 17 amino acids. CDR3 in DNA: TGTGCCAGCAGTTCCCGCCAGGACAGGGGGTGGAACAATGAGCAGTTCTTC. It codes for CASSSRQDRGWNNEQFF.

The CDR3 bases are TGTGCCAGCAGTGGCCCCCGGGAAGCCTCCTACGAGCAGTACTTC. It codes for CASSGPREASYEQYF. V and J are TRBV6-6 and TRBJ2-7; possibly TRBD2 for D (5 bases). V lost 5 bases to trimming and J lost 0 bases, with 14 bases between them. CDR1 MNHNY and CDR2 SVGAGI come from the germline V gene (reference sequence). The CDR3 extends over 15 amino acids.

To note about this clone: One end of the junction fails to match germline, which may point to a read error. This chain joins TRBV27 and TRBJ2-1; D ambiguous. The CDR3 consists of 14 residues. CDR1 is MNHEY and CDR2 is SMNVEV in the germline V gene (reference sequence). CDR3 region: CASGFASSYNEQFF. The CDR3 DNA is TGTGCCAGCGGTTTCGCGAGCTCCTACAATGAGCAGTTCTTC.

This clone was seen just once. The V and J genes are TRBV6-5 and TRBJ1-2; 10 bases align to TRBD1. V trimming: 4 bases; J trimming: 7 bases; junction bases outside the gene matches: 9. Per the germline V gene, CDR1 is MNHEY and CDR2 is SVGAGI. The CDR3 has 15 residues. The CDR3 reads CASSSTGGAYIGYTF. The CDR3 nucleotides are TGTGCCAGCAGTTCGACAGGGGGCGCGTATATTGGCTACACCTTC.

Turning to this clone: At one of its ends the junction is not consistent with the germline gene, which may arise from a read error. The chain couples TRBV9 to TRBJ2-2, with D tentatively TRBD1 or TRBD2 (5 bases each). The germline V gene encodes CDR1 SGDLS and CDR2 YYNGEE. This CDR3 comprises 16 residues. CDR3 region: CVSSVGASLNTGELFF. DNA for the CDR3: TGTGTCAGCAGCGTAGGGGCTAGCCTGAACACCGGGGAGCTGTTTTTT.

This clone came up once. The chain couples TRBV29-1 to TRBJ2-3, with 8 bases matching TRBD2. This CDR3 comprises 14 residues. Germline V gene sequence: CDR1 SQVTM, CDR2 ANQGSEA. The J segment lost 3 bases and the V segment lost 7 bases, leaving 9 bases of the junction unmatched. The CDR3 DNA reads TGCAGCGCCGTTCGGGCTAGCGGGACAGATACGCAGTATTTT. Its translation: CSAVRASGTDTQYF.

The chain is built from TRBV9 and TRBJ2-1, with D perhaps TRBD2 (6 bases). The CDR3 loop spans 17 amino acids. Germline V gene lookup returns CDR1 SGDLS and CDR2 YYNGEE. V lost 4 bases to trimming and J lost 1 base, with 18 bases between them. CDR3 DNA sequence: TGTGCCAGCAGCCCCCCGGAGACTAGTGTATCCTACAATGAGCAGTTCTTC. Encoded protein: CASSPPETSVSYNEQFF. The whole variable domain, filled in from reference TRBV9 and TRBJ2-1, reads DSGVTQTPKHLITATGQRVTLRCSPRSGDLSVYWYQQSLDQGLQFLIQYYNGEERAKGNILERFSAQQFPDLHSELNLSSLELGDSALYFCASSPPETSVSYNEQFFGPGTRLTVL.